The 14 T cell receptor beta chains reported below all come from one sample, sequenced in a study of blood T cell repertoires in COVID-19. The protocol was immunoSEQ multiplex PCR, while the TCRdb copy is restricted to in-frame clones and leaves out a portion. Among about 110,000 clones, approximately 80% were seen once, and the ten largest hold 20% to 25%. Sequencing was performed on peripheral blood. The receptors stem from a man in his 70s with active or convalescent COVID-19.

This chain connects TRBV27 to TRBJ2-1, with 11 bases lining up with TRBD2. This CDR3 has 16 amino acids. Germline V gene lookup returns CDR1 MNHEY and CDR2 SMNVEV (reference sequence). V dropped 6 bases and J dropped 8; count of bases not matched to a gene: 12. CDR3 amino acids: CASSLFIAGGPHEQFF. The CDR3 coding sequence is TGTGCCAGCAGCTTGTTTATAGCGGGAGGGCCCCATGAGCAGTTCTTC.

The chain's CDR3 is CASRPRGEAFF. The CDR3 nucleotides read TGTGCCAGCAGACCCAGGGGGGAAGCTTTCTTT. This chain uses TRBV2 with TRBJ1-1; 7 bases match TRBD1. The germline CDR1 and CDR2 sequences are SNHLY and FYNNEI. CDR3 length equals 11 residues. V dropped 6 bases and J dropped 8; count of bases not matched to a gene: 3.

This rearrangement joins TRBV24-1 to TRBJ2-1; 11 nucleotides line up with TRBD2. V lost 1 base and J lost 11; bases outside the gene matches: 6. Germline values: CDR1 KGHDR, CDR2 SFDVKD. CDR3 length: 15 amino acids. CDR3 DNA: TGTGCCACCAGTGATTTCGCTAGCGGGAGGACCAAGCAGTTCTTC. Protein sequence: CATSDFASGRTKQFF.

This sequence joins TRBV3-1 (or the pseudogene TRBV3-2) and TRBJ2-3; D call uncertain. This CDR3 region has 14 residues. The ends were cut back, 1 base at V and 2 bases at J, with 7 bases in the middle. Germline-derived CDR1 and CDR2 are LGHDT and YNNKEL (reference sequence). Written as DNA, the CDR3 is TGTGCCAGCAGCCAAGGCGGTTACACAGATACGCAGTATTTT. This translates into CASSQGGYTDTQYF.

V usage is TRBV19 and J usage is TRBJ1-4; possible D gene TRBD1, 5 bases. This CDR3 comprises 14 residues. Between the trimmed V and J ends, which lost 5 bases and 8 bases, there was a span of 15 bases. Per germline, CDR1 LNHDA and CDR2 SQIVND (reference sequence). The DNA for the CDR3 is TGTGCCAGTAGTCCCCCCAGGGTTCAAGAAAAACTGTTTTTT. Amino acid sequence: CASSPPRVQEKLFF.

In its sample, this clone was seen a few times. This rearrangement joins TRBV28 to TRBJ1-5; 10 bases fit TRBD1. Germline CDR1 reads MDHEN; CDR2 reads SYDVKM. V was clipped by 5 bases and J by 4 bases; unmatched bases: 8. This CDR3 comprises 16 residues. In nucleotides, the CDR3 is TGTGCCAGCAGTCCATTGACAGGGGGCGGAAATCAGCCCCAGCATTTT. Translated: CASSPLTGGGNQPQHF.

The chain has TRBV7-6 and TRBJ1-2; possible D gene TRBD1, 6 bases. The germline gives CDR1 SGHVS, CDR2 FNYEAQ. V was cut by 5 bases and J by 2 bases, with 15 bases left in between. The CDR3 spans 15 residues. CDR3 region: CASSLDSWSNYGYTF. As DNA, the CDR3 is TGTGCCAGCAGCCTGGACAGTTGGTCGAACTATGGCTACACCTTC.

The CDR3 here is CASSLGAGQPYEQYF. CDR3 DNA sequence: TGTGCCAGCAGCTTAGGTGCTGGACAGCCCTACGAGCAGTACTTC. The genes are TRBV7-8 and TRBJ2-7; tentative D call: TRBD1 (6 bases). V was cut by 1 base and J by 2 bases, with 12 bases left in between. CDR3 size: 15 residues. Germline V gene data show CDR1 as SGHVS and CDR2 as FQNEAQ.

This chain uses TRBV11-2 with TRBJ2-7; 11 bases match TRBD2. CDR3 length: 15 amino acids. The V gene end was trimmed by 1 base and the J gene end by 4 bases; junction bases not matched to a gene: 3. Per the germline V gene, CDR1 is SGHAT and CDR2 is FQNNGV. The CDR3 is CASSLGLAGTYEQYF. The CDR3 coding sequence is TGTGCCAGCAGCTTAGGACTAGCGGGAACTTACGAGCAGTACTTC.

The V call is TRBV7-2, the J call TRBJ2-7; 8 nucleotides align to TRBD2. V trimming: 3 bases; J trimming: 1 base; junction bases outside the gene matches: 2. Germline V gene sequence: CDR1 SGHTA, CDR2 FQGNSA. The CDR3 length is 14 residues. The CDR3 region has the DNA TGTGCCAGCAGCTTTCGGGGGGGATCCTACGAGCAGTACTTC. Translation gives CASSFRGGSYEQYF.

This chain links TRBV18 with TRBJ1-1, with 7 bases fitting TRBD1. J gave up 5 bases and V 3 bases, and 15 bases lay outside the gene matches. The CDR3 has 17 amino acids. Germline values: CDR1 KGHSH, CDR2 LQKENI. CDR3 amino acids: CASSPRTGDTSGTEAFF. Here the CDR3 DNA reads TGTGCCAGCTCACCCCGGACAGGCGATACCTCGGGGACTGAAGCTTTCTTT. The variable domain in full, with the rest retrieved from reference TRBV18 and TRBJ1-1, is NAGVMQNPRHLVRRRGQEARLRCSPMKGHSHVYWYRQLPEEGLKFMVYLQKENIIDESGMPKERFSAEFPKEGPSILRIQQVVRGDSAAYFCASSPRTGDTSGTEAFFGQGTRLTVV.

The CDR3 DNA sequence: TGTGCCAGCAGCTTAGAACCGGGAAAACTGTTTTTT. It is translated as CASSLEPGKLFF. The chain couples TRBV11-2 to TRBJ1-4; D not certain. Germline V gene sequence: CDR1 SGHAT, CDR2 FQNNGV. CDR3 length: 12 residues. The V end was cut by 0 bases, the J end by 10 bases, with 6 bases between.

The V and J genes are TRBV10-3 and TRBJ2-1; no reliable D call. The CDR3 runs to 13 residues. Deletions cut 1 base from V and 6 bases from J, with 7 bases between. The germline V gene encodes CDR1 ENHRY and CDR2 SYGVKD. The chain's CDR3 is CAISEFRVNEQFF. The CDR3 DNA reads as TGTGCCATCAGTGAGTTTCGGGTCAATGAGCAGTTCTTC.

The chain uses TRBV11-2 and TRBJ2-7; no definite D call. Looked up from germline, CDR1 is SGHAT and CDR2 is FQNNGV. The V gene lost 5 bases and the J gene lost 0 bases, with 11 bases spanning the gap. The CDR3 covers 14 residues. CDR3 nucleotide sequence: TGTGCCAGCAGCCTCGCTCTGAGCTCCTACGAGCAGTACTTC. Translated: CASSLALSSYEQYF.